This T cell receptor (beta chain) was obtained from a study of T-cell reconstitution after alpha-beta-depleted transplantation in children. Study conclusions and caveats: Newly made T cells mostly supplied T-cell counts and diversity one year after transplant. Some patients' high day-60 TCRbeta diversity was traced to surviving recipient T cells and thymic progenitors.

Researchers prepared the TCRbeta library using unique molecular identifiers, the study reports. In TCRdb, the PCR reads were re-called with MiXCR into one record per CDR3 protein. Of 200,000 to 300,000 distinct CDR3 sequences in the sample, 8.2% were seen once. The sample holds many counts of this clonotype. The target antigen is unknown. Trimming cost V 6 bases and J 0 bases; bases outside gene matches: 5. This CDR3 has 16 residues. CDR1 is ENHRY and CDR2 is SYGVKD in the germline V gene. The material sequenced was PBMCs, mostly from graft donor cells, taken 180 days after TCRalphabeta/CD19-depleted stem cell transplant. The TCR originated in a male patient aged 10 to 17 who had a stem cell transplant for acute lymphoblastic leukemia, so the T cells may come from the graft donor. J is TRBJ2-6 and V is TRBV10-3; 7 bases map to TRBD1. The DNA of the CDR3 is TGTGCCATCAGGGGGACAGCTGACTCTGGGGCCAACGTCCTGACTTTC. Translated, it gives CAIRGTADSGANVLTF.